Listed below are T cell receptor beta chains from one sample, sequenced in a study of molecular identifiers for immune sequencing clone quantification. TCRdb recomputed calls from the PCR reads with MiXCR, one row per CDR3 protein. The sample yields about half a million distinct CDR3 sequences, less than 30% seen once. Sequencing input: naive CD8+ T cells from blood, with Jurkat cell RNA spiked in. The source of these receptors is a human donor in good health. Some libraries in this study had Jurkat cell RNA spiked in. Both conserved end residues are part of each CDR3. The D gene is left open where the match is weak. Clone size appears in some rows only: once, few, many, or a class for an expanded clone.

v_gene,j_gene,d_gene,abundance,CDR3nt,CDR3aa
TRBV4-1,TRBJ2-1,TRBD1,.,TGCGCCAGCAGCAAAACCGGGACAGATTTTGATGAGCAGTTCTTC,CASSKTGTDFDEQFF
TRBV20-1,TRBJ1-6,.,few,TGCAGTGCTAGACTCCAAGCCCAGGGTAATTCACCCCTCCACTTT,CSARLQAQGNSPLHF
TRBV6-2/TRBV6-3,TRBJ2-4,.,.,TGTGCCAGCAGTAGGCGAGGGGACCTAGCCAAAAACATTCAGTACTTC,CASSRRGDLAKNIQYF
TRBV9,TRBJ2-1,TRBD2,.,TGTGCCAGCAGCGTAGGTCCCCTAGCGGGGGGACGCAATGAGCAGTTCTTC,CASSVGPLAGGRNEQFF
TRBV27,TRBJ2-5,.,.,TGTGCCAGCAGTTTCACAAACCAAGAGACCCAGTACTTC,CASSFTNQETQYF
TRBV7-6,TRBJ1-6,.,few,TGTGCCAGCAGCTTAGATTGGACAGAGATGAGCTCCTATAATTCACCCCTCCACTTT,CASSLDWTEMSSYNSPLHF
TRBV6-5,TRBJ1-2,TRBD1,few,TGTGCCAGCAGTCACCACCCGGGGACAGGGGACTATGGCTACACCTTC,CASSHHPGTGDYGYTF
TRBV15,TRBJ1-1,.,.,TGTGCCACCGGACAGAATCCTCTTATGAACACTGAAGCTTTCTTT,CATGQNPLMNTEAFF
TRBV5-6,TRBJ2-3,TRBD2,.,TGTGCCAGCAGCTTGTCTAGCGGACGGGGAGATACGCAGTATTTT,CASSLSSGRGDTQYF
TRBV7-2,TRBJ2-7,.,.,TGTGCCAGCAGCTTTGCCTGGGCTGGTGTTTTCTACGAGCAGTACTTC,CASSFAWAGVFYEQYF
TRBV6-5,TRBJ1-4,.,few,TGTGCCAGCAGTTCCCGACAGACAACTAATGAAAAACTGTTTTTT,CASSSRQTTNEKLFF
TRBV27,TRBJ1-1,.,few,TGTGCCAGCAGTTTCTATGGGTTGGGCACTGAAGCTTTCTTT,CASSFYGLGTEAFF
TRBV3-1,TRBJ2-3,.,.,TGTGCCAGCAGTCCGAGACTAGAGTCAGATACGCGGTATTTT,CASSPRLESDTRYF
TRBV27,TRBJ2-3,.,.,TGTGCCAGCATAATGGATACGCAGTATTTT,CASIMDTQYF
TRBV4-3,TRBJ2-7,.,.,TGCGCCAGCAGCCAAGACACCTGGCAGGGAGGAGACGAGCAGTACTTC,CASSQDTWQGGDEQYF
TRBV13,TRBJ1-1,.,.,TGTGCCAGCAGCGTCAGGACAGCAGGATTCCAAGCTTTCTTT,CASSVRTAGFQAFF
TRBV4-3,TRBJ1-1,.,.,TGCGCCAGCAGCCAAGTTTTAAGGGGGAACACTGAAGCTTTCTTT,CASSQVLRGNTEAFF
TRBV7-9,TRBJ2-4,TRBD1,many,TGTGCCAGCAGCTTAACGGCACAGGGGATTCAGTACTTC,CASSLTAQGIQYF
TRBV7-9,TRBJ2-1,.,.,TGTGCCAGCAGACCGAGCTCCTACAATGAGCAGTTCTTC,CASRPSSYNEQFF
TRBV2,TRBJ1-1,TRBD1,few,TGTGCCAGCAGATCGGGACAGGGGGAACGTGAAGCTTTCTTT,CASRSGQGEREAFF
TRBV28,TRBJ2-7,.,.,TGTGCCAGCAGTTCCCGGAGCGGTTCGGAATACGAGCAGTACTTC,CASSSRSGSEYEQYF
TRBV7-9,TRBJ1-5,.,many,TGTGCCAGCAGCTTAGGATACTCAGACAATCAGCCCCAGCATTTT,CASSLGYSDNQPQHF
TRBV7-9,TRBJ2-7,.,.,TGTGCCAGCACTGGCCCAGGGTCCAACGAGCAGTACTTC,CASTGPGSNEQYF
TRBV29-1,TRBJ2-7,.,many,TGCAGCGTTGAAGTCCGCTACGAGCAGTACTTC,CSVEVRYEQYF
TRBV27,TRBJ2-1,.,.,TGTGCCAGCAGTTTATCTCCAGGGGTGCAGACCTACAATGAGCAGTTCTTC,CASSLSPGVQTYNEQFF
TRBV30,TRBJ1-5,TRBD1,.,TGTGCCTGGGGACAGGGCTATAGCAATCAGCCCCAGCATTTT,CAWGQGYSNQPQHF
TRBV19,TRBJ2-3,.,few,TGTGCCAGTAAGGCTGCCTCGCCATGGGATACGCAGTATTTT,CASKAASPWDTQYF
TRBV3-1,TRBJ2-6,.,.,TGTGCCAGCAGCCTGCAGGGTTTCGGGGCCAACGTCCTGACTTTC,CASSLQGFGANVLTF
TRBV20-1,TRBJ2-7,.,few,TGCAGTGCTAGAGGGACGGAAAGATTCTACGAGCAGTACTTC,CSARGTERFYEQYF
TRBV24-1,TRBJ1-5,.,.,TGTGCCACCAGTGATAGCCAGACAGTCGGCGGATTGAGGAAAAATCAGCCCCGGCATTTT,CATSDSQTVGGLRKNQPRHF
TRBV20-1,TRBJ1-1,.,many,TGCAGTGCTAGAGACACGGGTGAAGCTTTCTTT,CSARDTGEAFF
TRBV24-1,TRBJ2-1,.,few,TGTGCCACCAGTGATTACAATGAGCAGTTCTTC,CATSDYNEQFF
TRBV7-9,TRBJ2-1,.,many,TGTGCCAGCAGCTCGCCGACAGATCTTACCTACAATGAGCAGTTCTTC,CASSSPTDLTYNEQFF
TRBV18,TRBJ1-5,TRBD1,many,TGTGCCAGCTCATCGGACAGGGGGACAAGCAATCAGCCCCAGCATTTT,CASSSDRGTSNQPQHF
TRBV11-2,TRBJ2-1,TRBD1,.,TGTGCCAGCAGCTTCACAGGGGGCCATGAGCAGTTCTTC,CASSFTGGHEQFF
TRBV6-5,TRBJ2-2,.,many,TGTGCCAGCAGTTTCTCGACAGAGAACACCGGGGAGCTGTTTTTT,CASSFSTENTGELFF